These 14 T cell receptor beta chains came from one sample sequenced in a study of OX40 agonist ivuxolimab in advanced cancers. Data came from immunoSEQ multiplex PCR; TCRdb stores just in-frame clones and leaves some out. The sample contains 60,000 to 85,000 clones, 85% to 90% of which appear only once. Here the sequenced sample was CD4+ or CD8+ T cells sorted from blood, taken in a trial of the OX40 agonist ivuxolimab. All receptors derive from an adult with an advanced solid tumor such as melanoma, head and neck, liver or kidney cancer.

The CDR3 sequence: CASSQISSANGYTF. The CDR3 DNA is TGTGCCAGCAGCCAAATTAGCTCCGCAAATGGCTACACCTTC. The chain uses TRBV27 and TRBJ1-2; D gene ambiguous. There are 14 residues in the CDR3. The ends were cut back, 6 bases at V and 6 bases at J, with 17 bases in the middle. The germline gives CDR1 MNHEY, CDR2 SMNVEV (reference sequence).

The chain combines TRBV19 with TRBJ1-5; D gene uncertain. Per the germline V gene, CDR1 is LNHDA and CDR2 is SQIVND (reference sequence). The CDR3 extends over 14 amino acids. V lost 1 base, J lost 5 bases, and 9 bases lay in between. In nucleotides, the CDR3 is TGTGCCAGTAGTATAGTGATACTAGATCAGCCCCAGCATTTT. Its translation: CASSIVILDQPQHF.

This clone occurred a few times. This CDR3 reads CASSYLAGNNEQFF. In nucleotides, the CDR3 is TGTGCCAGCAGTTACTTGGCTGGAAACAATGAGCAGTTCTTC. V and J are TRBV6-5 and TRBJ2-1; D call uncertain. With 1 base removed from V and 5 bases from J, the gap between germline ends came to 9 bases. The germline V gene encodes CDR1 MNHEY and CDR2 SVGAGI. CDR3 size: 14 residues.

The J gene is TRBJ2-7, the V gene TRBV20-1; a weak D match, TRBD1 (5 bases). Germline V CDR1 and CDR2: DFQATT, SNEGSKA (reference sequence). The CDR3 is made up of 11 amino acids. V lost 5 bases and J lost 4, with 9 bases in between. In DNA form, the CDR3 reads TGCAGTGCTTTCAGACAGTACGAGCAGTACTTC. It is translated as CSAFRQYEQYF.

J is TRBJ2-7 and V is TRBV15, with TRBD1 identical over 7 bases. The CDR3 is made up of 16 amino acids. The V gene's germline CDR1 is LNHNV and CDR2 YYDKDF (reference sequence). With 8 bases clipped from V and 3 bases from J, the junction kept 16 bases outside the gene matches. The CDR3 is CATRTGQRPQNYEQYF. The CDR3 DNA reads as TGTGCCACCCGAACGGGACAGAGGCCCCAAAACTACGAGCAGTACTTC.

Only one count was recorded for this clone. The CDR3 nucleotides read TGTGCCAGTAGAAGTACGTCCCAGGGGACCCATGGCTACACCTTC. This gives the protein CASRSTSQGTHGYTF. The rearrangement links TRBV19 to TRBJ1-2; tentative D call: TRBD1 (6 bases). This CDR3 has 15 residues. Per the germline V gene, CDR1 is LNHDA and CDR2 is SQIVND (reference sequence). With 6 bases removed from V and 6 bases from J, the gap between germline ends came to 20 bases.

The V call is TRBV6-6, the J call TRBJ1-4; D is unclear. This CDR3 has 14 residues. V was cut by 2 bases and J by 5 bases, with 9 bases left in between. The germline CDR1 and CDR2 sequences are MNHNY and SVGAGI (reference sequence). The CDR3 protein is CASSYRAGNEKLFF. For the CDR3, the DNA is TGTGCCAGCAGTTACAGGGCCGGGAATGAAAAACTGTTTTTT.

CDR3 nucleotides: TGTGCCAGCTCTCCGGGACAGGGCTCCTACGAGCAGTACTTC. It encodes CASSPGQGSYEQYF. This sequence joins TRBV18 and TRBJ2-7, with TRBD1 matching over 9 bases. Germline V gene data show CDR1 as KGHSH and CDR2 as LQKENI. The trim removed 6 bases at V and 0 bases at J, leaving 3 bases unmatched. The CDR3 is 14 residues long. The variable domain in full, completed from reference TRBV18 and TRBJ2-7, reads NAGVMQNPRHLVRRRGQEARLRCSPMKGHSHVYWYRQLPEEGLKFMVYLQKENIIDESGMPKERFSAEFPKEGPSILRIQQVVRGDSAAYFCASSPGQGSYEQYFGPGTRLTVT.

This clone occurred a few times. V usage is TRBV29-1 and J usage is TRBJ2-7; weak D call: TRBD2 (6 bases). Trimming stripped 7 bases from V and 2 bases from J, with 12 bases between. In germline, CDR1 is SQVTM, CDR2 ANQGSEA. This CDR3 has 12 residues. In DNA form, the CDR3 reads TGCAGCGGGGGGACTTCAGCCTACGAGCAGTACTTC. It codes for CSGGTSAYEQYF.

This clone was detected a few times. This chain links TRBV25-1 with TRBJ2-5; the match to TRBD2 covers 7 bases. The CDR3 is 16 amino acids. The ends lost 1 base at V and 3 bases at J; junction bases unmatched: 8. Per germline, CDR1 MGHDK and CDR2 SYGVNS. CDR3 DNA sequence: TGTGCCAGCAGTGAATGTCGACTAGCTTTTAAAGAGACCCAGTACTTC. Its translation is CASSECRLAFKETQYF.

The CDR3 DNA reads TGTGCCAGCAGCTTCCTAGCGGGGGCGGGAGATACGCAGTATTTT. This encodes CASSFLAGAGDTQYF. The chain links TRBV11-2 to TRBJ2-3; 10 bases are a match to TRBD2. V shed 3 bases, J shed 5 bases, and the junction held 5 bases outside the gene matches. The CDR3 length is 15 residues. CDR1 SGHAT and CDR2 FQNNGV come from the germline V gene.

The rearrangement joins TRBV6-1 to TRBJ1-1; 8 bases are shared with TRBD1. V lost 1 base and J lost 6; bases outside the gene matches: 4. Germline V gene data show CDR1 as MNHNS and CDR2 as SASEGT. The CDR3 length is 14 residues. The CDR3 DNA is TGTGCCAGCAGTGAAGGGACAGGGAGGTCTGAAGCTTTCTTT. Amino acid sequence: CASSEGTGRSEAFF.

The V call is TRBV2, the J call TRBJ2-6; TRBD2 might be the D (7 bases). The V end was cut by 6 bases, the J end by 1 base, with 16 bases between. The length of the CDR3 is 17 residues. Germline lookup yields CDR1 SNHLY and CDR2 FYNNEI. CDR3 sequence reads: CASRFGGRPSGANVLTF. For the CDR3, the DNA is TGTGCCAGCAGGTTCGGGGGGCGTCCATCTGGGGCCAACGTCCTGACTTTC.

This chain links TRBV27 with TRBJ1-3; D call uncertain. Germline-derived CDR1 and CDR2 are MNHEY and SMNVEV (reference sequence). The CDR3 sequence is 14 residues long. V lost 3 bases and J lost 7, with 13 bases in between. CDR3 nucleotides: TGTGCCAGCAGTTTCGAGTTAGAGCGGAACACCATATATTTT. Protein: CASSFELERNTIYF.